This T cell receptor beta chain was found in a study of shared clonotypes between healthy human individuals. General study results and limits: Naive subsets generally exceeded memory subsets in estimated richness.

Donors were healthy HIV-negative adults without recent acute infections or vaccinations. It was into CD45RA+ naive and CD45RA-negative memory subsets that the CD4+ cells were split. On this clone itself: Its antigen is undetermined.

The V gene's germline CDR1 is SGHRS and CDR2 YFSETQ. V lost 4 bases and J 3 bases, leaving 22 bases between the germline ends. The CDR3 consists of 18 residues. Produced via immunoSEQ multiplex PCR; TCRdb's table is partial and in-frame only. Among under 1,900,000 clones, about 98.5% were seen once, and the ten largest hold approximately 0.4%. The specimen was naive CD4+ T cells sorted from blood. The subset: CD45RA+ positively selected. This TCR derives from a man in his thirties or forties in good health. The rearrangement uses TRBV5-1 and TRBJ1-4; D might be TRBD1 (6 bases). CDR3 residues: CASSLPPRAGGPNEKLFF. CDR3 sequence (DNA): TGCGCCAGCAGCCTGCCCCCCAGGGCGGGGGGCCCTAATGAAAAACTGTTTTTT.